This is a list of T cell receptor beta chains from one sample in a study of CD4 T cells in relation to SARS-CoV-2 and coronaviruses. Sequenced by immunoSEQ multiplex PCR; TCRdb stores in-frame clones only, minus some. The table has about 55,000 clones, 70% to 90% seen once; the top ten hold around 1.5%. Sequenced: memory CD4+ T cells from PBMCs. These receptors were collected from a human donor in good health. Each CDR3 is given with its conserved first and last residue. Each record gives: clone size, D gene, J gene, V gene, CDR3 DNA, CDR3 protein. D genes are given only for firm matches. Size values are once, few and many counts, or a class for expanded clones, and some rows have none.

- | TRBD1 | TRBJ2-7 | TRBV10-1 | TGCGCCAGCAGTGAGTCCGGGACAGGGATATACGAGCAGTACTTC | CASSESGTGIYEQYF
- | TRBD2 | TRBJ2-2 | TRBV7-3 | TGTGCCAGCAGCTCGTTAGCGGGAAGGGGCACCGGGGAGCTGTTTTTT | CASSSLAGRGTGELFF
once | - | TRBJ2-7 | TRBV30 | TGTGCCTGGAGTGTTCAGGGGTCCGGCGAGCAGTACTTC | CAWSVQGSGEQYF
- | - | TRBJ2-2 | TRBV24-1 | TGTGCCACCAGTGATTTGCGCAGGGGCGACACCGGGGAGCTGTTTTTT | CATSDLRRGDTGELFF
- | - | TRBJ2-2 | TRBV6-5 | TGTGCCAGCACAAGGGACCTTTACACCGGGGAGCTGTTTTTT | CASTRDLYTGELFF
- | - | TRBJ1-2 | TRBV27 | TGTGCCAGCAGTTTTGGGGGGCACTATGGCTACACCTTC | CASSFGGHYGYTF
- | - | TRBJ2-7 | TRBV24-1 | TGTGCCACCAGTGATTCAGGCAGTACCTACGAGCAGTACTTC | CATSDSGSTYEQYF
- | TRBD2 | TRBJ2-7 | TRBV12-3/TRBV12-4 | TGTGCCAGCAGTTTGGGGGGGACTAGCGGGCTTGACTTC | CASSLGGTSGLDF
- | - | TRBJ2-3 | TRBV7-2 | TGTGCCAGCAGCTTAGAGAGAGATACGCAGTATTTT | CASSLERDTQYF
- | TRBD1 | TRBJ2-1 | TRBV12-3/TRBV12-4 | TGTGCCAGCAGGACCCAGGGGGCACTGAAGTTCTTC | CASRTQGALKFF
- | - | TRBJ1-1 | TRBV7-2 | TGTGCCAGCAGCCCCCGGGGTGGGGGAACTGAAGCTTTCTTT | CASSPRGGGTEAFF
- | TRBD1 | TRBJ2-7 | TRBV6-5 | TGTGCCAGCAGTTACCGTCAGGGCAGGGGGACCTACGAGCAGTACTTC | CASSYRQGRGTYEQYF
- | TRBD1 | TRBJ2-7 | TRBV30 | TGTGCCTGGAACAGGGGGCGGAACGAGCAGTACTTC | CAWNRGRNEQYF
- | - | TRBJ2-5 | TRBV7-6 | TGTGCCAGCAGCCTCGGTGGCGGGATCAAAGAGACCCAGTACTTC | CASSLGGGIKETQYF
- | TRBD2 | TRBJ2-1 | TRBV7-8 | TGTGCCAGCAGCTTAAGAGCGGGGATTTACAATGAGCAGTTCTTC | CASSLRAGIYNEQFF